The subject of this entry is one T cell receptor (beta chain). Its antigen is not identified. The PCR had 60 Vbeta and 13 Jbeta primers. Measured with immunoSEQ multiplex PCR; TCRdb has only the in-frame clones, and not every one. The profile shows some 170,000 clones, more than 80% of them singletons. V gave up 4 bases and J gave up 6 bases, with 7 bases separating them. The germline CDR1 and CDR2 sequences are DFQATT and SNEGSKA (reference sequence). The CDR3 runs to 11 residues. The sample comes from a study of cytomegalovirus exposure and HLA in healthy donors. Looking at the study overall: Across roughly 400 genotyped donors, more than 75% landed in the Caucasian-associated ancestry cluster. Findings and limits, study-wide: A later analysis linked 16,951 TCR beta sequences to HLA alleles at 0.05 false discovery rate. Some V segments, TRBV6-2 and TRBV6-3 among them, were indistinguishable and were therefore excluded.

Healthy people donating bone marrow made up the donors. The receptor comes from a woman in her late teens or twenties in good health and CMV-seropositive. Sequencing input: PBMCs. This rearrangement joins TRBV20-1 to TRBJ2-1; the D is unclear. The CDR3 is CSANQVNEQFF. In DNA, the CDR3 is TGCAGTGCTAACCAGGTCAATGAGCAGTTCTTC.